This T cell receptor (beta chain) was obtained from a study of cytomegalovirus exposure and HLA in healthy donors. The V gene's germline CDR1 is ENHRY and CDR2 SYGVKD. CDR3 length: 14 residues. The ends lost 6 bases at V and 2 bases at J; junction bases unmatched: 3. The table came from immunoSEQ multiplex PCR; TCRdb's copy has only in-frame clones and leaves some out. The sample shows about 98,000 clones, more than 75% of them seen only once. This sequence was found in a man younger than 35 in good health and CMV-seropositive. Sequencing was carried out using PBMCs. The chain recombines TRBV10-3 with TRBJ2-7; 11 nucleotides agree with TRBD1. CDR3 sequence: CAIRAGQGAYEQYF. The DNA of the CDR3 is TGTGCCATCAGGGCGGGACAGGGGGCCTACGAGCAGTACTTC.